The sequence of this T cell receptor beta chain was determined in a study of beta chain features in type 1 diabetes. Study results and caveats: Shorter TCRB CDR3s, moderately but significantly so, were found in Type 1 diabetes patients in all four CD4+ subsets. At VDJ recombination sites, type 1 diabetes patients had fewer insertions and more deleted nucleotides. TCRB repertoires of naive, central memory and Treg cells appeared more similar among patients than among healthy donors.

V was cut by 0 bases and J by 3 bases, with 11 bases left in between. The V gene's germline CDR1 is LNHDA and CDR2 SQIVND (reference sequence). The CDR3 runs to 16 residues. On this clone: What it recognizes is unknown.

Researchers reported sorting CD4+ naive, central memory, regulatory and stem cell-like memory cells via CD45RO/CCR7/CD25/CD127/CD95/CD27. Expressed TCRB transcripts were sequenced because the entire RNA isolate underwent reverse transcription. Produced via immunoSEQ multiplex PCR; TCRdb's table is partial and in-frame only. The sample has more than 250,000 clones; around 15% are singletons. The V and J genes are TRBV19 and TRBJ2-2, with D possibly being TRBD2 (5 bases). The sequence derives from a man aged 25 to 40 with type 1 diabetes. The material sequenced was naive CD4+ T cells from blood. DNA for the CDR3: TGTGCCAGTAGTATAGAGGGTAGCGTCTACACCGGGGAGCTGTTTTTT. This encodes CASSIEGSVYTGELFF.